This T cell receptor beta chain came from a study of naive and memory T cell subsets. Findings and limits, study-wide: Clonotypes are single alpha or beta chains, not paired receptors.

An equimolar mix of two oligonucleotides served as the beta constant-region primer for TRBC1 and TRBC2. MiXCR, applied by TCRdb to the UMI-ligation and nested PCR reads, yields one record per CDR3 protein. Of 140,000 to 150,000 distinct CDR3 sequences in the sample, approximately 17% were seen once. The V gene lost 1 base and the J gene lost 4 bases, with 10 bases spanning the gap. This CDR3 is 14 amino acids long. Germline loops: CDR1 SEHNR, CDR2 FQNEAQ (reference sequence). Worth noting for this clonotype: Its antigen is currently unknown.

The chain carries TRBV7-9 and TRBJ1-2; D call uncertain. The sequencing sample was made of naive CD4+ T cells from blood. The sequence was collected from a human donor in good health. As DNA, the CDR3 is TGTGCCAGCAGCTTAGACACTCTATCCTATGGCTACACCTTC. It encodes CASSLDTLSYGYTF.